Detailed here is one T cell receptor (beta chain). The antigen is undetermined. These data originate in a study of siplizumab effects on memory and regulatory T cells. Trimming left V 4 bases short and J 1 base short, with 9 bases between. Germline CDR1 and CDR2: SGHRS and YFSETQ. This CDR3 is built from 14 residues. Per-sample assaying covered around 10^5 TCR templates. Profiling relied on immunoSEQ multiplex PCR, and the TCRdb table lists in-frame clones only, not all of them. The table lists about 91,000 clones, approximately 97% of them singletons. Points from the study as a whole: Of the alloreactive clones, only a minor fraction mapped to unstimulated subsets. Researchers could not give a naive or memory phenotype to roughly 75-96% of proliferating CD4+ or CD8+ clones. Naive T cells looked more diverse than memory cells, and they looked like major contributors to the alloresponse.

The rearrangement links TRBV5-1 to TRBJ1-3; D not resolved. The sequence derives from a human donor in good health. Sequencing input: naive CD4+ T cells sorted from blood. The CDR3 sequence is CASSPGRSGNTIYF. DNA for the CDR3: TGCGCCAGCAGCCCCGGAAGGTCTGGAAACACCATATATTTT.